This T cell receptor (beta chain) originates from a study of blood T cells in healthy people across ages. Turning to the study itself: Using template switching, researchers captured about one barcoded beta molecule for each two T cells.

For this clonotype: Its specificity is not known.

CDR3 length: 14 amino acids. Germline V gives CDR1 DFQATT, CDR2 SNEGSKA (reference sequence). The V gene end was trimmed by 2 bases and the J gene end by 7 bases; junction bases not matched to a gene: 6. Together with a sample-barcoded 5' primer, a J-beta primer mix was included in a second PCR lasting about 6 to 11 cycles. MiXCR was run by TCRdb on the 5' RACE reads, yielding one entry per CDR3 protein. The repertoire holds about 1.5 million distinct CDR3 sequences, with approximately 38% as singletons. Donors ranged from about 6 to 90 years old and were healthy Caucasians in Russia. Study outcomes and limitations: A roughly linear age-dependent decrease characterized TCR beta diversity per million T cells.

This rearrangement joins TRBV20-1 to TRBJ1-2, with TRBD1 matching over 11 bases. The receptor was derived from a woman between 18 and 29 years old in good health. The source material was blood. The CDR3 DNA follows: TGCAGTGCTAGACCAGGGGGACAGGGGGGTGGCTACACCTTC. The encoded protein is CSARPGGQGGGYTF.